This T cell receptor (beta chain) was sequenced for a study of Ad26.COV2.S vaccination and SARS-CoV-2 variants. Whole-study results and caveats: Placebo recipients showed lower spike-specific TCR breadth than vaccinees. Substantial breadth was reportedly displayed by spike-specific CD8+ and CD4+ T cell responses after vaccination.

Trimming removed 5 bases from V and 2 bases from J, with 16 bases in between. The CDR3 contains 15 residues. CDR1 and CDR2 from the germline V gene are MDHEN and SYDVKM. As concerns this clone: Its antigen is as yet unknown.

Produced via immunoSEQ multiplex PCR; TCRdb's table is partial and in-frame only. This sample has approximately 450,000 clones, with 80% to 95% found just once. Treatment described: about 20 received Ad26.COV2.S at low or high dose, single or two shots; about 5 received placebo; per-sample allocation not given. Vaccine and placebo recipients were sampled on day 63 after the first injection. Based in Boston, the donor was an adult of 18-55 years. This sample comprised peripheral blood, obtained in a trial of Ad26.COV2.S vaccine versus placebo. The chain recombines TRBV28 with TRBJ2-7, with D tentatively TRBD1 (5 bases). The receptor's source is a person between 18 and 59 years old who received the Ad26.COV2.S COVID-19 vaccine or a placebo. In DNA, the CDR3 is TGTGCCAGCAGTGACTCAGGGTCAATCCCCTACGAGCAGTACTTC. Protein sequence: CASSDSGSIPYEQYF.